One and the same sample provided the 15 T cell receptor beta chains below, sequenced in a study of OX40 agonist ivuxolimab in advanced cancers. The repertoire was sequenced with immunoSEQ multiplex PCR; TCRdb's copy has only in-frame clones and lacks some. Among around 31,000 clones listed, about 88% were seen once. The material sequenced was CD4+ or CD8+ T cells sorted from blood, taken in a trial of the OX40 agonist ivuxolimab. The receptors were sampled from an adult with an advanced solid tumor such as melanoma, head and neck, liver or kidney cancer.

V is TRBV6-5 and J is TRBJ1-2; perhaps TRBD1 as D (5 bases). Germline lookup yields CDR1 MNHEY and CDR2 SVGAGI. This CDR3 comprises 13 residues. The V end was cut by 5 bases, the J end by 1 base, with 8 bases between. CDR3: CASSIDSNYGYTF. The CDR3 region has the DNA TGTGCCAGCAGTATCGACAGTAACTATGGCTACACCTTC.

The chain carries TRBV2 and TRBJ2-7; TRBD2 aligns across 7 bases. CDR1 SNHLY and CDR2 FYNNEI come from the germline V gene. V shed 7 bases, J shed 2 bases, and the junction held 2 bases outside the gene matches. The CDR3 totals 12 residues. The CDR3 sequence: CASMGGAYEQYF. The CDR3 DNA is TGTGCCAGCATGGGGGGGGCCTACGAGCAGTACTTC. The variable domain in full, completed from reference TRBV2 and TRBJ2-7, reads EPEVTQTPSHQVTQMGQEVILRCVPISNHLYFYWYRQILGQKVEFLVSFYNNEISEKSEIFDDQFSVERPDGSNFTLKIRSTKLEDSAMYFCASMGGAYEQYFGPGTRLTVT.

This sequence joins TRBV6-6 and TRBJ1-1; the match to TRBD1 covers 7 bases. Germline lookup yields CDR1 MNHNY and CDR2 SVGAGI (reference sequence). The CDR3 runs to 15 residues. V trimming: 7 bases; J trimming: 5 bases; junction bases outside the gene matches: 13. The chain's CDR3 is CASTFGTGVYTEAFF. The CDR3, as DNA: TGTGCCAGCACTTTTGGTACAGGGGTTTATACTGAAGCTTTCTTT.

The rearrangement links TRBV19 to TRBJ1-2, with 7 bases identical to TRBD1. The length of the CDR3 is 18 residues. Unmatched junction bases numbered 15, after V lost 3 bases and J lost 2 bases. Per germline, CDR1 LNHDA and CDR2 SQIVND (reference sequence). This chain's CDR3 is CASSMEDRVGLPNYGYTF. In nucleotides, the CDR3 is TGTGCCAGTAGTATGGAAGACAGGGTGGGCCTCCCCAACTATGGCTACACCTTC.

The V and J genes are TRBV28 and TRBJ2-3; 8 bases align to TRBD2. The V segment lost 5 bases and the J segment 3 bases; nucleotides outside the gene matches: 7. Germline V lookup: CDR1 MDHEN, CDR2 SYDVKM. The CDR3 has 15 residues. CDR3 sequence: CASSQAGEGTDTQYF. The CDR3 region has the DNA TGTGCCAGCAGTCAAGCGGGAGAGGGGACAGATACGCAGTATTTT.

The rearrangement uses TRBV6-4 and TRBJ2-3; 9 positions match TRBD2. This CDR3 is 15 amino acids long. After removal of 4 bases from V and 0 bases from J, the junction contained 2 bases not matched to a gene. The germline V gene has CDR1 MRHNA and CDR2 SNTAGT. The CDR3 sequence is CASSAGTSSTDTQYF. In DNA, the CDR3 is TGTGCCAGCAGTGCCGGGACTAGCAGCACAGATACGCAGTATTTT.

V gene TRBV7-9 combines with J gene TRBJ1-4; 7 bases map to TRBD1. The CDR3 extends over 14 amino acids. Germline V CDR1 and CDR2: SEHNR, FQNEAQ (reference sequence). The J segment lost 7 bases and the V segment lost 5 bases, leaving 7 bases of the junction unmatched. The DNA for the CDR3 is TGTGCCAGCAGCCACAGGGGTTTGGGTGAAAAACTGTTTTTT. It yields the protein CASSHRGLGEKLFF.

The rearrangement joins TRBV25-1 to TRBJ1-5; D is undetermined. The V end lost 4 bases, the J end lost 7 bases, and 5 bases lay between the germline ends. This CDR3 contains 11 residues. Germline CDR1 reads MGHDK; CDR2 reads SYGVNS. The CDR3 nucleotides are TGTGCCAGCAGTGTAGGACAGCCCCAGCATTTT. Residues: CASSVGQPQHF.

The chain recombines TRBV5-5 with TRBJ2-5, with TRBD2 matching 8 bases. The CDR3 totals 14 residues. The V gene's germline CDR1 is SGHKS and CDR2 YYEKEE (reference sequence). With 3 bases clipped from V and 4 bases from J, the junction kept 5 bases outside the gene matches. The CDR3 DNA reads TGTGCCAGCAGCTACTCGGGGGGGCTAGAGACCCAGTACTTC. Encoded protein: CASSYSGGLETQYF.

This clone showed up just a few times. The chain has TRBV6-4 and TRBJ2-1; 11 bases line up with TRBD2. The CDR3 totals 15 residues. CDR1 and CDR2 from the germline V gene are MRHNA and SNTAGT. V was clipped by 6 bases and J by 7 bases; unmatched bases: 8. The CDR3 DNA follows: TGTGCCAGCAGCCCACTAGCGGGAGTGTCGAATGAGCAGTTCTTC. Translating gives CASSPLAGVSNEQFF.

The V call is TRBV28, the J call TRBJ1-2; 9 nucleotides match TRBD1. Germline CDR1 reads MDHEN; CDR2 reads SYDVKM. The CDR3 is 14 residues long. Trimming at V came to 5 bases and at J to 4 bases, leaving 5 bases not matched to a gene. The CDR3 protein is CASSGTGYIYGYTF. The CDR3 region has the DNA TGTGCCAGCAGTGGGACAGGGTATATCTATGGCTACACCTTC.

This clone was detected a few times. The rearrangement links TRBV6-4 to TRBJ2-3; TRBD2 matches 10 bases. V lost 6 bases, J lost 1 base, and 4 bases stayed unmatched. The germline V gene has CDR1 MRHNA and CDR2 SNTAGT. The CDR3 loop spans 15 amino acids. The CDR3 DNA reads TGTGCCAGCAGCATAGCGGGAGGAGGCACAGATACGCAGTATTTT. Its protein product is CASSIAGGGTDTQYF.

The chain links TRBV27 to TRBJ1-1; D is unresolved. CDR1 and CDR2 (germline): MNHEY, SMNVEV (reference sequence). V lost 6 bases to trimming and J lost 4 bases, with 15 bases between them. The length of the CDR3 is 14 residues. The chain's CDR3 is CASSRLEAATEAFF. The CDR3, as DNA: TGTGCCAGCAGCCGCTTGGAGGCAGCCACTGAAGCTTTCTTT.

V usage is TRBV7-9 and J usage is TRBJ1-1; D call uncertain. The CDR3 is 14 residues long. CDR1 SEHNR and CDR2 FQNEAQ come from the germline V gene (reference sequence). V dropped 2 bases and J dropped 0 bases, with 7 bases sitting between them. The DNA of the CDR3 is TGTGCCAGCAGCTTAAGCAGATTGAACACTGAAGCTTTCTTT. Its protein is CASSLSRLNTEAFF.

The chain couples TRBV5-4 to TRBJ1-1; D unclear. Germline values: CDR1 SGHNT, CDR2 YYREEE (reference sequence). Trimming removed 1 base from V and 0 bases from J, with 16 bases in between. This CDR3 is 17 amino acids long. The CDR3 loop is CASSLKSTGGLNTEAFF. The CDR3, as DNA: TGTGCCAGCAGCTTGAAATCGACTGGCGGGTTGAACACTGAAGCTTTCTTT.